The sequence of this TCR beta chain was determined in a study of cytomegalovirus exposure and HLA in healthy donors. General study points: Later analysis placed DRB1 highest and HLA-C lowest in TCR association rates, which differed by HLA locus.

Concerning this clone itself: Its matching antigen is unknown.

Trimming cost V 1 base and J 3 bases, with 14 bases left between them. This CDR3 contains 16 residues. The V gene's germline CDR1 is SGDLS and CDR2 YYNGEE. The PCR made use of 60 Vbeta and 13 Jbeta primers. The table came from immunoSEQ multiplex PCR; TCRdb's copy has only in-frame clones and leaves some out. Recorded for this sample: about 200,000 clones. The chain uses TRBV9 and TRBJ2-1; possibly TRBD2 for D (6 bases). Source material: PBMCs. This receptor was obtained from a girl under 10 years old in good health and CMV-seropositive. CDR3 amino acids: CASSVTGDSLYNEQFF. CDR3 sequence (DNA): TGTGCCAGCAGCGTAACGGGGGATAGTCTCTACAATGAGCAGTTCTTC.